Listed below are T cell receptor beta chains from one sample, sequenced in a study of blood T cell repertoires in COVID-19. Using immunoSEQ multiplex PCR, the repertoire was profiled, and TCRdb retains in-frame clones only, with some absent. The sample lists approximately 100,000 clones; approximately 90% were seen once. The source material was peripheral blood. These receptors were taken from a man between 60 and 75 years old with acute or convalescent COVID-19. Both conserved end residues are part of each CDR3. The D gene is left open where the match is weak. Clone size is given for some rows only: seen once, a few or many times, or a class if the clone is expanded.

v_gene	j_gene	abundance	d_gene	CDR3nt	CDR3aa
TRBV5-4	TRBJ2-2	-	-	TGTGCCAGCAGCTTGGTCTCGGGAGCCCTAGCCGGGGAGCTGTTTTTT	CASSLVSGALAGELFF
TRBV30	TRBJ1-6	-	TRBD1	TGTGCCTGGAGGACAGGGGGCCGGGGTTCACCCCTCCACTTT	CAWRTGGRGSPLHF
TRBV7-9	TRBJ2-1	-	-	TGTGCCAGCAGCGGCCGGGACTCCTACAATGAGCAGTTCTTC	CASSGRDSYNEQFF
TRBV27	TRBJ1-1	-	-	TGTGCCAGCAGCCACCCCGCAGGCCCGAACACTGAAGCTTTCTTT	CASSHPAGPNTEAFF
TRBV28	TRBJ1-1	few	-	TGTGCCAGCAGCTTACAGGAGAACACTGAAGCTTTCTTT	CASSLQENTEAFF
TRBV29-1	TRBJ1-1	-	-	TGCAGCGTTATTCAGGGTACTGAAGCTTTCTTT	CSVIQGTEAFF
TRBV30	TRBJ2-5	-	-	TGTGCCTGGAGTGTACAAGGGGCGAGGGAGACCCAGTACTTC	CAWSVQGARETQYF
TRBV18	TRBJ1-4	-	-	TGTGCCAGCTCACCACGCGGGGGGGCAGGCTTCGGAACTAATGAAAAACTGTTTTTT	CASSPRGGAGFGTNEKLFF
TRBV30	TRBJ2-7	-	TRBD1	TGTGCCTGGAGTGTAGGGACAGTAACCTACGAGCAGTACTTC	CAWSVGTVTYEQYF
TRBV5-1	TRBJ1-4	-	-	TGCGCCAGCAGCTTGGGAGGGGAAAAACTGTTTTTT	CASSLGGEKLFF
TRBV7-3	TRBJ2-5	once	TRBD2	TGTGCCAGCAGCTTAGCGGTAGCGGGAATACAAGAGACCCAGTACTTC	CASSLAVAGIQETQYF
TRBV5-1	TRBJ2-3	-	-	TGCGCCAGCAGCTTACAGGGTACTTCCACAGATACGCAGTATTTT	CASSLQGTSTDTQYF
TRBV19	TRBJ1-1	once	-	TGTGCCAGTAGTCCAACCGACAGGTCCACTGAAGCTTTCTTT	CASSPTDRSTEAFF
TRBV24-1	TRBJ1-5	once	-	TGTGCCACCCCAGGTCCTAGCAATCAGCCCCAGCATTTT	CATPGPSNQPQHF
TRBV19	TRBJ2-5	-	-	TGTGCCAGTAGTCCGGGGGAACCCATACAAGAGACCCAGTACTTC	CASSPGEPIQETQYF
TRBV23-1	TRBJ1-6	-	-	TGCGCCAGCCCTGGGGGAGGGGATCTCCTCCACTTT	CASPGGGDLLHF
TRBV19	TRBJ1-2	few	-	TGTGCCAGTAGTCAGGTCTCAAACTATGGCTACACCTTC	CASSQVSNYGYTF
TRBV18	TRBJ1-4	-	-	TGTGCCAGCTCGGCGGGGGGCGAAAAACTGTTTTTT	CASSAGGEKLFF
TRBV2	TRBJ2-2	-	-	TGTGCCAGCACTCAGGTCACGAACACCGGGGAGCTGTTTTTT	CASTQVTNTGELFF
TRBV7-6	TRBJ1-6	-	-	TGTGCCAGCAGTGATAGACCGACGGGATCCTATAATTCACCCCTCCACTTT	CASSDRPTGSYNSPLHF
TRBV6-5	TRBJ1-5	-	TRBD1	TGTGCCAGCAGTCTTCAGGGGGAAGCCAATCAGCCCCAGCATTTT	CASSLQGEANQPQHF
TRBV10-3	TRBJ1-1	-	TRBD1	TGTGCCATCAGTTGGGACAGGGAAGCCTCTGAAGCTTTCTTT	CAISWDREASEAFF
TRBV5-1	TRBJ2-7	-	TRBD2	TGCGCCAGCAGCGGGGGACTAGCGGGGCGCTACGAGCAGTACTTC	CASSGGLAGRYEQYF
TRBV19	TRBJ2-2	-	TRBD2	TGTGCCAGTAGGACTAGCGGGCAAACGAACACCGGGGAGCTGTTTTTT	CASRTSGQTNTGELFF
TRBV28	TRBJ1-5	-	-	TGTGCCAGCACCACACGGGGCAATCAGCCCCAGCATTTT	CASTTRGNQPQHF
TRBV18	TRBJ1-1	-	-	TGTGCCAGCTCACCAGGGCAGGGGAGGGCTGAAGCTTTCTTT	CASSPGQGRAEAFF